This T cell receptor beta chain was found in a study of beta chain features in type 1 diabetes (dated by TCRdb to 2016 to 2018). The study in broad terms: Mean age, gender distribution, total cell number and subset yield did not differ between patients and healthy donors. In the study, recently diagnosed type 1 diabetes patients and matched healthy donors were compared on the TCRB repertoires of their sorted circulating CD4+ T cell subsets. A total of roughly 100,000,000 sorted cells were examined across all samples, and the number of cells per subset was strongly correlated with RNA yield. Naive and central memory subsets were obtained from all 30 or so donors, but regulatory and stem cell-like memory subsets were isolated from only 8 patients and about 8 healthy donors.

A single peripheral blood draw of around 0.11 L on average was collected from each donor into heparinised tubes. A BD FACSAria II and a panel including CD45RO, CCR7, CD25, CD127, CD95 and CD27 were used to sort naive, central memory, regulatory and stem cell-like memory CD4+ T cells. A purity above 98% was achieved for all sorted populations. PBMCs were isolated right away by Lymphoprep density gradient centrifugation and were stained directly, without culture. So that batch effects would be minimized, each experiment stained and sorted samples in pairs, pairing one healthy donor with one patient. The CDR3 covers 15 residues, taking in both the cysteine and the phenylalanine. Only CDR3 DNA remains: 45 bases, in frame from the first base. In the germline V gene, CDR1 corresponds to SGHVS and CDR2 to FQNEAQ. V loses 5 bases of germline sequence and J loses 5 bases, and the interval between the two ends is 17 bases.

Concerning this clone itself: Its recognized antigen is unknown. Per-base qualities were not stored, and no clone one base away is much larger.

Points the paper makes about the study in general: Shorter templates might be favored by PCR, yet because patient and control samples were amplified and corrected together, any such skew would affect both groups equally. Because cDNA rather than genomic DNA was sequenced, highly expressing activated cells could have been over-represented, although no difference in activation and CD3 levels was found between groups. Type 1 diabetes patients showed a moderate but significant shortening of TCRB CDR3 length in all four CD4+ subsets. Naive, central memory and regulatory TCRB repertoires appeared to be more alike among patients than among healthy donors. HLA sub-analyses involved small numbers of individuals, so any influence of HLA type on TCRB rearrangement remained unresolved. Patients with type 1 diabetes made fewer insertions and deleted more nucleotides at VDJ recombination sites, implying thymic rearrangement abnormalities.

The High Capacity cDNA Reverse Transcription Kit was used to reverse transcribe all of the isolated RNA, meaning that expressed TCRB transcripts were what got sequenced. Deep immunoSEQ sequencing was applied to naive, central memory and regulatory T cell samples, giving an average of about 3.4 million total reads per sample. Sorted cells were lysed in RLT buffer and RNA was extracted with DNase-treated RNeasy Micro or Mini kits, depending on cell number. To prevent cross-contamination, every cell subset was processed on its own, while patient and healthy donor samples were processed together. The immunoSEQ multiplex PCR was used to amplify TCRB sequences from cDNA, generating 87-bp fragments that spanned the CDR3 region. Amplicons were sequenced on the Illumina HiSeq platform. Under the source paper's analysis protocol: PCR bias was corrected computationally using synthetic template baselines, and reads within Hamming distance 2 were collapsed, with unmergeable singletons discarded. Reads were aligned against IMGT so that V, D and J genes, CDR3 length and insertions or deletions at six rearrangement sites could be assigned. Clonotype counts were normalized to sorted cell number within each subset before computing true diversity and Gini coefficients with the tcR R package. The overlap coefficient, calculated on TCRB nucleotide sequences, was used to quantify repertoire sharing. Out-of-frame TCRB sequences from naive cells were analyzed to stand in for the pre-selection repertoire. Not all clones reach the TCRdb copy of this immuneACCESS table, which keeps in-frame sequences only. Checked studies attribute under half of the gap to unresolved V genes and leave the rest unexplained. V and J calls and clone size are given by that table; D and trimming were obtained from the DNA. This sample lists 900,000 or so clones; about 17% were detected once. About 0.025% of the sample comes from the top ten.

The clonotype was recovered from a young woman in good health. The specimen was naive CD4+ T cells from blood. This specimen's cell subset or site label, interpreted: true naive CD4+ T cells. The chain is assembled from TRBV7-8 and TRBJ2-3, with the identity of the D gene unclear. Here is the DNA: TGTGCCAGCAGCACGTACTCCGGTTTCAGAGATACGCAGTATTTT. The resulting protein is CASSTYSGFRDTQYF.